This T cell receptor beta chain is drawn from a study of blood T cell repertoires in COVID-19. On the study more broadly: Samples came from the United States, Italy and Spain, spanning acute and convalescent COVID-19. The analysed material was cDNA or gDNA that came from T cells, B-cell-depleted T cells, or PBMCs.

In the authors' workflow: Estimation of nucleated cell counts relied on the amplification of reference gene primers. TCRdb's copy holds only in-frame clones and misses some; the assay was immunoSEQ multiplex PCR. V, J and clone size are those of that table, while D and trimming were read from the DNA. The sample consists of approximately 200,000 clones, about 95% of them appearing once. The CDR3 totals 16 residues. The germline CDR1 and CDR2 sequences are SGHTA and FQGNSA. V gave up 5 bases and J gave up 7 bases; unmatched junction bases: 14. This chain links TRBV7-2 with TRBJ2-1, with 7 bases aligning to TRBD2. The source material was peripheral blood. The receptor was isolated from a man aged 25-45 years with COVID-19, enrolled during active disease. CDR3 in amino acids: CASSPAGGTSVNEQFF. CDR3 nucleotides: TGTGCCAGCAGCCCCGCCGGGGGGACTTCGGTTAATGAGCAGTTCTTC.